Presented here are 25 T cell receptor beta chains from one specimen sequenced in a study of CD8 T cells in Susac syndrome. Random hexamers were used to reverse transcribe an amount of about 0.45 to 1 ug RNA. TCRdb analysed the immunoSEQ multiplex PCR reads with MiXCR anew, one entry per CDR3 protein. This repertoire shows about 210,000 distinct CDR3 sequences, approximately 95% found once; its top ten account for 0.1%. Sequenced sample: CD4+ T cells from PBMCs. All receptors come from a human donor in good health.

The CDR3 DNA follows: TGTGCCAGCAGCGTAAATAGCCGCTCCACTGAAGCTTTCTTT. It translates to CASSVNSRSTEAFF. The gene calls are TRBV9 and TRBJ1-1; no firm D call. V dropped 1 base and J dropped 4 bases, with 11 bases sitting between them. The germline CDR1 and CDR2 sequences are SGDLS and YYNGEE. CDR3 length: 14 residues.

DNA for the CDR3: TGCAGTGCTAGGGTATGGGAGACCCAGTACTTC. It is translated as CSARVWETQYF. The chain employs TRBV20-1 and TRBJ2-5; D is uncertain. The germline V gene encodes CDR1 DFQATT and CDR2 SNEGSKA (reference sequence). This CDR3 region has 11 residues. The germline V and J ends were trimmed by 3 bases and 5 bases, with 7 bases remaining between them.

V usage is TRBV7-9 and J usage is TRBJ2-3; D is tentatively TRBD1 or TRBD2 (5 bases each). Germline CDR1 and CDR2: SEHNR and FQNEAQ (reference sequence). The CDR3 consists of 14 residues. The germline V and J ends were trimmed by 3 bases and 6 bases, with 13 bases remaining between them. The CDR3 sequence is CASSFQGVSDTQYF. CDR3 coding DNA: TGTGCCAGCAGCTTCCAGGGAGTCAGCGATACGCAGTATTTT.

V is TRBV27 and J is TRBJ1-2, with D hard to call. Per germline, CDR1 MNHEY and CDR2 SMNVEV (reference sequence). This CDR3 contains 15 residues. Trimming took 0 bases from V and 3 from J, leaving 11 bases between them. CDR3 bases: TGTGCCAGCAGTTTATCAGGGAGTGTTGACTATGGCTACACCTTC. The encoded protein is CASSLSGSVDYGYTF.

V is TRBV3-1 and J is TRBJ2-1; 9 bases line up with TRBD1. Trimming removed 8 bases from V and 6 bases from J; junction bases left unmatched: 8. Germline V gene data show CDR1 as LGHDT and CDR2 as YNNKEL (reference sequence). The CDR3 is 14 amino acids. The CDR3, as DNA: TGTGCCAGCTCCCGGGACAGGGTGTCCAATGAGCAGTTCTTC. This codes for CASSRDRVSNEQFF.

This chain joins TRBV15 and TRBJ2-1; the D is unclear. Trimming shortened V by 0 bases and J by 10 bases, and 10 bases separated the two germline ends. CDR3 length: 13 residues. Looked up from germline, CDR1 is LNHNV and CDR2 is YYDKDF (reference sequence). The CDR3: CATSRDPRSEQFF. Here the CDR3 DNA reads TGTGCCACCAGCAGAGATCCAAGGAGCGAGCAGTTCTTC. Drawing the rest from reference TRBV15 and TRBJ2-1, the complete variable domain is DAMVIQNPRYQVTQFGKPVTLSCSQTLNHNVMYWYQQKSSQAPKLLFHYYDKDFNNEADTPDNFQSRRPNTSFCFLDIRSPGLGDTAMYLCATSRDPRSEQFFGPGTRLTVL.

The chain carries TRBV30 and TRBJ1-2; D is ambiguous. This CDR3 region has 11 residues. Trimming pared 4 bases from V and 2 bases from J, leaving 5 bases between. Germline lookup yields CDR1 GTSNPN and CDR2 SVGIG (reference sequence). The CDR3 nucleotides read TGTGCCTGGAACATGAACTATGGCTACACCTTC. It codes for CAWNMNYGYTF.

This chain links TRBV7-9 with TRBJ2-5; 11 nucleotides line up with TRBD2. In germline, CDR1 is SEHNR, CDR2 FQNEAQ (reference sequence). The J segment lost 2 bases and the V segment lost 6 bases, leaving 11 bases of the junction unmatched. The CDR3 runs 17 residues. The CDR3 nucleotides read TGTGCCAGCAGTGAGGAATTGTGGACTAGCGGGCAAGAGACCCAGTACTTC. Translation: CASSEELWTSGQETQYF.

The chain carries TRBV29-1 and TRBJ2-2; D possibly corresponds to TRBD1 (6 bases). Trimming cost V 3 bases and J 8 bases, with 22 bases left between them. Looked up from germline, CDR1 is SQVTM and CDR2 is ANQGSEA. The CDR3 totals 16 residues. This CDR3 reads CSVDTGQPSYNGELFF. CDR3 nucleotides: TGCAGCGTTGATACCGGACAGCCTTCATATAATGGGGAGCTGTTTTTT.

This CDR3 reads CSARDGSGGPIDEQFF. CDR3 bases: TGCAGTGCTAGAGATGGGAGCGGGGGGCCTATAGATGAGCAGTTCTTC. The V gene is TRBV20-1, the J gene TRBJ2-1; 9 bases line up with TRBD2. V was pared by 0 bases and J by 8 bases, with 11 bases of the junction left unmatched. From germline, CDR1 is DFQATT and CDR2 SNEGSKA (reference sequence). This CDR3 region has 16 residues.

This clonotype was seen a single time. The chain recombines TRBV12-3 or TRBV12-4 with TRBJ2-7; tentative D call: TRBD2 (5 bases). Trimming shortened V by 5 bases and J by 4 bases, and 12 bases separated the two germline ends. The CDR3 contains 13 residues. The CDR3 protein is CASSNPTGYEQYF. The CDR3 nucleotides are TGTGCCAGCAGTAACCCCACGGGGTACGAGCAGTACTTC.

CDR3 amino acids: CASSHSGANVLTF. The CDR3 region has the DNA TGTGCCAGCAGCCATTCTGGGGCCAACGTCCTGACTTTC. The rearrangement joins TRBV3-1 to TRBJ2-6; the D is unclear. With 3 bases removed from V and 1 base from J, the gap between germline ends came to 1 base. Germline V lookup: CDR1 LGHDT, CDR2 YNNKEL (reference sequence). The CDR3 is made up of 13 amino acids.

The chain combines TRBV4-1 with TRBJ2-7, with a tentative D call TRBD2 (6 bases). The V end was cut by 2 bases, the J end by 3 bases, with 23 bases between. CDR3 size: 18 residues. CDR1 is MGHRA, CDR2 YSYEKL, per germline. DNA for the CDR3: TGCGCCAGCAGCCAAAGATCCCCGGGAGCAGCAGGGTTCTACGAGCAGTACTTC. Translated, it gives CASSQRSPGAAGFYEQYF.

This sequence joins TRBV3-1 and TRBJ1-5, with D possibly matching TRBD1 (5 bases). Trimming took off 4 bases at V and 1 base at J, with 11 bases between the two ends. The CDR3 has 15 amino acids. CDR1 is LGHDT and CDR2 is YNNKEL in the germline V gene (reference sequence). The CDR3 DNA is TGTGCCAGCAGCCCCCGAAGGGGAAGCAATCAGCCCCAGCATTTT. It encodes CASSPRRGSNQPQHF.

The chain employs TRBV29-1 and TRBJ1-2; D gene ambiguous. Trimming removed 5 bases at V and 2 bases at J, with 9 bases between. The CDR3 is made up of 12 amino acids. Germline CDR1 reads SQVTM; CDR2 reads ANQGSEA. The CDR3 sequence is CSVRLGNYGYTF. The DNA of the CDR3 is TGCAGCGTTAGACTCGGGAACTATGGCTACACCTTC.

Written as DNA, the CDR3 is TGTGCCAGCAGTTTAGAGGGACATCGATCCCAGTACTTC. Protein sequence: CASSLEGHRSQYF. This rearrangement joins TRBV12-3 or TRBV12-4 to TRBJ2-5, with D tentatively TRBD1 (6 bases). V lost 1 base, J lost 9 bases, and 12 bases lay in between. This CDR3 has 13 amino acids.

The chain recombines TRBV5-1 with TRBJ2-1; D not certain. CDR1 is SGHRS, CDR2 YFSETQ, per germline. The V end was cut by 4 bases, the J end by 9 bases, with 14 bases between. The CDR3 covers 13 residues. The CDR3 sequence: CASSLGMFGEQFF. The CDR3, as DNA: TGCGCCAGCAGCCTGGGTATGTTCGGTGAGCAGTTCTTC. Together with reference TRBV5-1 and TRBJ2-1, the CDR3 gives the full variable domain: KAGVTQTPRYLIKTRGQQVTLSCSPISGHRSVSWYQQTPGQGLQFLFEYFSETQRNKGNFPGRFSGRQFSNSRSEMNVSTLELGDSALYLCASSLGMFGEQFFGPGTRLTVL.

This rearrangement joins TRBV30 to TRBJ1-2, with 8 nucleotides matching TRBD1. There are 12 residues in the CDR3. Germline values: CDR1 GTSNPN, CDR2 SVGIG (reference sequence). V lost 3 bases to trimming and J lost 8 bases; unmatched junction nucleotides: 5. The DNA of the CDR3 is TGTGCCTGGAGCGGGACAGGTCACGGCTACACCTTC. Protein sequence: CAWSGTGHGYTF.

The chain has TRBV29-1 and TRBJ2-3, with D perhaps TRBD2 (7 bases). Germline CDR1 and CDR2: SQVTM and ANQGSEA. The CDR3 has 13 amino acids. Trimming stripped 6 bases from V and 0 bases from J, with 10 bases between. CDR3: CSVGGTSTDTQYF. DNA for the CDR3: TGCAGCGTGGGGGGGACAAGCACAGATACGCAGTATTTT.

This chain connects TRBV9 to TRBJ1-1; 7 bases agree with TRBD1. Per the germline V gene, CDR1 is SGDLS and CDR2 is YYNGEE. The CDR3 has 14 residues. Trimming removed 2 bases from V and 2 bases from J; junction bases left unmatched: 3. The CDR3 DNA reads TGTGCCAGCAGCGTCCGGACAGGCAACACTGAAGCTTTCTTT. Residues: CASSVRTGNTEAFF. Full variable domain (outside the CDR3, taken from reference TRBV9 and TRBJ1-1): DSGVTQTPKHLITATGQRVTLRCSPRSGDLSVYWYQQSLDQGLQFLIQYYNGEERAKGNILERFSAQQFPDLHSELNLSSLELGDSALYFCASSVRTGNTEAFFGQGTRLTVV.

The chain has TRBV29-1 and TRBJ2-5; 8 bases are shared with TRBD1. The CDR3 contains 13 residues. CDR1 is SQVTM and CDR2 is ANQGSEA in the germline V gene. V dropped 4 bases and J dropped 3; count of bases not matched to a gene: 4. The CDR3 here is CSVGAGGEETQYF. The CDR3 nucleotides are TGCAGCGTTGGTGCAGGGGGCGAAGAGACCCAGTACTTC. Filled out from reference TRBV29-1 and TRBJ2-5, the complete variable domain reads SAVISQKPSRDICQRGTSLTIQCQVDSQVTMMFWYRQQPGQSLTLIATANQGSEATYESGFVIDKFPISRPNLTFSTLTVSNMSPEDSSIYLCSVGAGGEETQYFGPGTRLLVL.

The chain couples TRBV12-3 or TRBV12-4 to TRBJ2-3; 8 bases fit TRBD2. This CDR3 has 16 amino acids. Unmatched junction bases numbered 5, after V lost 3 bases and J lost 0 bases. The CDR3 loop reads CASSFAGGHSTDTQYF. The CDR3 bases are TGTGCCAGCAGTTTTGCGGGGGGACATAGCACAGATACGCAGTATTTT.

The V gene is TRBV3-1, the J gene TRBJ1-2, with D possibly TRBD1 on 6 matching bases. V was pared by 6 bases and J by 4 bases, with 15 bases between. The CDR3 length is 14 residues. Germline assignment: CDR1 LGHDT and CDR2 YNNKEL (reference sequence). The CDR3: CASSSDRRIYGYTF. In nucleotides, the CDR3 is TGTGCCAGCAGTTCAGACAGGAGGATCTATGGCTACACCTTC.

The chain carries TRBV27 and TRBJ2-1; no firm D call. CDR1 is MNHEY, CDR2 SMNVEV, per germline (reference sequence). The CDR3 totals 13 residues. V lost 3 bases and J lost 7, with 10 bases in between. The CDR3 region has the DNA TGTGCCAGCAGTTTGGAAATTCAGAATGAGCAGTTCTTC. Translating gives CASSLEIQNEQFF.

The rearrangement links TRBV19 to TRBJ1-2, with D perhaps matching TRBD1 (5 bases). Germline values: CDR1 LNHDA, CDR2 SQIVND (reference sequence). CDR3 length: 12 residues. V was clipped by 8 bases and J by 0 bases, with 7 bases between them. The CDR3 spells CASGTANYGYTF. The DNA for the CDR3 is TGTGCCAGTGGGACGGCTAACTATGGCTACACCTTC. The whole variable domain, remainder taken from reference TRBV19 and TRBJ1-2, is DGGITQSPKYLFRKEGQNVTLSCEQNLNHDAMYWYRQDPGQGLRLIYYSQIVNDFQKGDIAEGYSVSREKKESFPLTVTSAQKNPTAFYLCASGTANYGYTFGSGTRLTVV.